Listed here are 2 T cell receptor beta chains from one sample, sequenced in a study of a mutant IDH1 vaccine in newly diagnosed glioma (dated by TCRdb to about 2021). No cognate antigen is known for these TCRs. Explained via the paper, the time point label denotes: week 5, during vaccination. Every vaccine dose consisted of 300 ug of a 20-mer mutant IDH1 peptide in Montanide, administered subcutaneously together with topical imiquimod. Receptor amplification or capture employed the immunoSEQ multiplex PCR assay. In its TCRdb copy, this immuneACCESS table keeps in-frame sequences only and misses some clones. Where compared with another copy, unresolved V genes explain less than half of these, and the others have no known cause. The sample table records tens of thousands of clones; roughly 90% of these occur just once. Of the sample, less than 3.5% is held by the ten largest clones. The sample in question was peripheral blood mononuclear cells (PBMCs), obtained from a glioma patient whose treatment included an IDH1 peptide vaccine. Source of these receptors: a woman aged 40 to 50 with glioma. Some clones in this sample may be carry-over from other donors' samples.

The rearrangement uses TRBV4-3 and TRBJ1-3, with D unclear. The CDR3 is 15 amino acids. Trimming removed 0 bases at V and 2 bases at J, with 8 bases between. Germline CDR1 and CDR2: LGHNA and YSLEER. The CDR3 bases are TGCGCCAGCAGCCAAGATTCGACTCCTGGAAACACCATATATTTT. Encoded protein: CASSQDSTPGNTIYF.

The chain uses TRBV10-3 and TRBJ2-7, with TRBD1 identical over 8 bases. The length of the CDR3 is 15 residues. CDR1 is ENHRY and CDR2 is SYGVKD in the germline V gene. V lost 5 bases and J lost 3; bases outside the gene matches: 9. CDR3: CAISSQGATVYEQYF. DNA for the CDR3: TGTGCCATCAGTTCTCAGGGGGCGACGGTCTACGAGCAGTACTTC.